The 31 T cell receptor beta chains listed next were all sequenced from one sample in a study of cytomegalovirus exposure and HLA in healthy donors. Both 60 Vbeta primers and 13 Jbeta primers went into the PCR. Profiling relied on immunoSEQ multiplex PCR, and the TCRdb table lists in-frame clones only, not all of them. Here the sample spans 150,000 to 200,000 clones, approximately 77% being singletons. The sequenced sample consisted of PBMCs. These receptors all stem from a man in his thirties or forties in good health and CMV-seropositive.

The V gene is TRBV6-5, the J gene TRBJ2-7; a weak D match, TRBD2 (6 bases). This CDR3 region has 15 residues. CDR1 is MNHEY and CDR2 is SVGAGI in the germline V gene. Deletions cut 6 bases from V and 1 base from J, with 16 bases between. The CDR3 reads CASRTRWRGSYEQYF. The CDR3 DNA sequence: TGTGCCAGCAGGACTCGATGGAGGGGATCCTACGAGCAGTACTTC.

The rearrangement uses TRBV11-3 and TRBJ2-2, with D possibly being TRBD1 (6 bases). Germline loops: CDR1 SGHNT, CDR2 YENEEA. Trimming pared 0 bases from V and 4 bases from J, leaving 12 bases between. The CDR3 runs 16 residues. The CDR3 loop is CASSLEAGDRTGELFF. Here the CDR3 DNA reads TGTGCCAGCAGCTTAGAGGCAGGGGATCGCACCGGGGAGCTGTTTTTT.

J is TRBJ1-6 and V is TRBV5-1; tentative D call: TRBD1 (5 bases). With 3 bases removed from V and 7 bases from J, the gap between germline ends came to 14 bases. CDR1 is SGHRS and CDR2 is YFSETQ in the germline V gene. CDR3 length: 15 amino acids. Here the CDR3 DNA reads TGCGCCAGCAGCTCCAACTCCCAGGGAAATTCACCCCTCCACTTT. This sequence encodes CASSSNSQGNSPLHF.

The chain combines TRBV27 with TRBJ2-1, with 8 bases lining up with TRBD2. V gave up 3 bases and J gave up 0 bases; unmatched junction bases: 4. Germline V gives CDR1 MNHEY, CDR2 SMNVEV (reference sequence). The CDR3 consists of 16 residues. CDR3 sequence (DNA): TGTGCCAGCAGTTTGTCGCGGGGGGCCTCCTACAATGAGCAGTTCTTC. Its translation: CASSLSRGASYNEQFF.

This clone has a single count. The chain has TRBV5-1 and TRBJ2-1, with 8 bases lining up with TRBD1. The CDR3 sequence is 14 residues long. The J segment lost 2 bases and the V segment lost 4 bases, leaving 2 bases of the junction unmatched. Germline V gene lookup returns CDR1 SGHRS and CDR2 YFSETQ. The CDR3: CASSPGQAYNEQFF. In nucleotides, the CDR3 is TGCGCCAGCAGCCCGGGACAGGCCTACAATGAGCAGTTCTTC. Based on the CDR3 plus reference TRBV5-1 and TRBJ2-1, the full variable domain is KAGVTQTPRYLIKTRGQQVTLSCSPISGHRSVSWYQQTPGQGLQFLFEYFSETQRNKGNFPGRFSGRQFSNSRSEMNVSTLELGDSALYLCASSPGQAYNEQFFGPGTRLTVL.

Here the CDR3 reads CACGRGLQETQYF. The CDR3 DNA reads as TGTGCCTGCGGGCGGGGGCTACAAGAGACCCAGTACTTC. V and J are TRBV5-5 and TRBJ2-5; a weak D match, TRBD2 (7 bases). CDR3 length equals 13 residues. V was trimmed by 10 bases and J by 2 bases, leaving 15 bases between them. Germline V gene sequence: CDR1 SGHKS, CDR2 YYEKEE (reference sequence).

CDR3 loop: CASSLMAGYTF. CDR3 in DNA: TGTGCCAGCAGCTTAATGGCTGGCTACACCTTC. This chain uses TRBV7-2 with TRBJ1-2, with D uncertain. Germline-derived CDR1 and CDR2 are SGHTA and FQGNSA. The CDR3 totals 11 residues. Trimming removed 2 bases from V and 7 bases from J, with 5 bases in between.

The chain combines TRBV18 with TRBJ2-7; 7 bases agree with TRBD1. Germline V lookup: CDR1 KGHSH, CDR2 LQKENI. Trimming removed 3 bases from V and 2 bases from J; junction bases left unmatched: 7. This CDR3 is 15 amino acids long. The chain's CDR3 is CASSPTGTDTYEQYF. The CDR3 nucleotides read TGTGCCAGCTCACCGACCGGGACAGACACCTACGAGCAGTACTTC.

V usage is TRBV4-1 and J usage is TRBJ2-7, with a possible D match to TRBD1 (6 bases). Germline CDR1 MGHRA, CDR2 YSYEKL. V was pared by 4 bases and J by 6 bases, with 10 bases between. The CDR3 is 12 amino acids. The CDR3 DNA follows: TGCGCCAGCAGCCCCACAGGGACCGAGCAGTACTTC. It specifies CASSPTGTEQYF.

The V call is TRBV5-6, the J call TRBJ2-3, with 7 bases matching TRBD2. This CDR3 region has 12 residues. Trimming removed 4 bases from V and 8 bases from J; junction bases left unmatched: 4. CDR1 SGHDT and CDR2 YYEEEE come from the germline V gene. This CDR3 reads CASSPPSGTQYF. The CDR3 coding sequence is TGTGCCAGCAGCCCGCCTAGCGGTACGCAGTATTTT. The full variable domain, rest sourced from reference TRBV5-6 and TRBJ2-3, is DAGVTQSPTHLIKTRGQQVTLRCSPKSGHDTVSWYQQALGQGPQFIFQYYEEEERQRGNFPDRFSGHQFPNYSSELNVNALLLGDSALYLCASSPPSGTQYFGPGTRLTVL.

This clone was counted a single time. CDR3: CASSLAGDSNEQFF. CDR3 DNA: TGCGCCAGCAGCTTGGCGGGGGACAGCAATGAGCAGTTCTTC. The chain couples TRBV5-1 to TRBJ2-1; D perhaps matches TRBD1 (7 bases). Trimming took off 0 bases at V and 6 bases at J, with 10 bases between the two ends. The CDR3 loop spans 14 amino acids. Germline V gives CDR1 SGHRS, CDR2 YFSETQ.

This chain uses TRBV5-3 with TRBJ1-1; TRBD1 is a possible D gene (6 bases). TRBV5-3 is assigned to the ORF class and has an uncertain function. Trimming removed 5 bases at V and 10 bases at J, with 15 bases between. The CDR3 is made up of 12 amino acids. CDR3 region: CARSKGGWGAFF. CDR3 in DNA: TGTGCCAGAAGTAAGGGGGGGTGGGGAGCTTTCTTT.

This clone appeared a single time. The chain has TRBV5-1 and TRBJ2-3; TRBD2 is a possible D gene (5 bases). The germline gives CDR1 SGHRS, CDR2 YFSETQ. Between the trimmed V and J ends, which lost 3 bases and 2 bases, there was a span of 13 bases. The length of the CDR3 is 15 residues. CDR3 DNA sequence: TGCGCCAGCAGCTCACTAGTATCTACCACAGATACGCAGTATTTT. Its translation: CASSSLVSTTDTQYF.

The chain carries TRBV29-1 and TRBJ2-7; D perhaps matches TRBD1 (7 bases). CDR1 is SQVTM and CDR2 is ANQGSEA in the germline V gene. The CDR3 has 15 amino acids. V was clipped by 5 bases and J by 4 bases, with 21 bases between them. Here the CDR3 DNA reads TGCAGCGTTCTCGCCCCGCAGGGGGGCGGGTACGAGCAGTACTTC. Its translation: CSVLAPQGGGYEQYF.

A few counts support this clone. Other DNA sequences from this sample encode an identical CDR3 as well. The V and J genes are TRBV7-3 and TRBJ2-3, with 11 nucleotides matching TRBD2. The CDR3 spans 15 residues. The V gene end was trimmed by 5 bases and the J gene end by 6 bases; junction bases not matched to a gene: 7. Germline V gene sequence: CDR1 SGHTA, CDR2 FQGTGA. Here the CDR3 reads CASSLLAGAGDTQYF. Written as DNA, the CDR3 is TGTGCCAGCAGCCTACTAGCGGGGGCCGGGGATACGCAGTATTTT.

The V gene is TRBV2, the J gene TRBJ1-2; 8 bases are shared with TRBD1. After removal of 2 bases from V and 5 bases from J, the junction contained 4 bases not matched to a gene. The CDR3 length is 14 residues. Germline V gene data show CDR1 as SNHLY and CDR2 as FYNNEI. This CDR3 is CASSERDRTYGYTF. CDR3 DNA: TGTGCCAGCAGTGAAAGGGACAGGACGTATGGCTACACCTTC.

This sequence joins TRBV5-1 and TRBJ1-4; TRBD1 is a possible D gene (6 bases). The length of the CDR3 is 16 residues. Trimming removed 5 bases at V and 1 base at J, with 15 bases between. Germline loops: CDR1 SGHRS, CDR2 YFSETQ. CDR3: CASRTQGQGTNEKLFF. Written as DNA, the CDR3 is TGCGCCAGCAGGACACAGGGTCAAGGAACTAATGAAAAACTGTTTTTT.

This chain connects TRBV2 to TRBJ2-6; 7 nucleotides agree with TRBD1. The length of the CDR3 is 17 residues. The V gene end was trimmed by 6 bases and the J gene end by 0 bases; junction bases not matched to a gene: 8. The V gene's germline CDR1 is SNHLY and CDR2 FYNNEI. The CDR3 DNA reads as TGTGCCAGCAGAGGACAGGTACCCTACTCTGGGGCCAACGTCCTGACTTTC. This encodes CASRGQVPYSGANVLTF.

The chain carries TRBV25-1 and TRBJ2-5; D perhaps matches TRBD1 (5 bases). The length of the CDR3 is 14 residues. CDR1 is MGHDK and CDR2 is SYGVNS in the germline V gene. V was clipped by 7 bases and J by 3 bases, with 15 bases between them. The CDR3 sequence: CASNAKDTKETQYF. The CDR3 DNA follows: TGTGCCAGCAACGCAAAGGACACTAAAGAGACCCAGTACTTC.

The chain is built from TRBV6-4 and TRBJ2-1; TRBD2 agrees at 9 bases. The V segment lost 4 bases and the J segment 6 bases; nucleotides outside the gene matches: 4. Germline V gene sequence: CDR1 MRHNA, CDR2 SNTAGT. This CDR3 is 14 amino acids long. CDR3 sequence reads: CASSGAGGGNEQFF. CDR3 sequence (DNA): TGTGCCAGCAGTGGGGCGGGGGGGGGCAATGAGCAGTTCTTC.

This chain uses TRBV6-5 with TRBJ2-7, with a possible D match to TRBD2 (5 bases). CDR1 is MNHEY and CDR2 is SVGAGI in the germline V gene. V was shortened by 0 bases and J by 4 bases, with 10 bases between the two germline ends. There are 14 residues in the CDR3. CDR3 amino acids: CASSYSKDFYEQYF. In DNA, the CDR3 is TGTGCCAGCAGTTACTCGAAGGACTTTTACGAGCAGTACTTC.

The chain couples TRBV7-9 to TRBJ1-3; tentatively, D is TRBD1 (6 bases). Germline V lookup: CDR1 SEHNR, CDR2 FQNEAQ (reference sequence). Deletions cut 6 bases from V and 0 bases from J, with 18 bases between. This CDR3 has 17 amino acids. The CDR3 spells CASRRVGAGTSGNTIYF. Here the CDR3 DNA reads TGTGCCAGCAGACGAGTGGGGGCAGGCACCTCTGGAAACACCATATATTTT. Together with reference TRBV7-9 and TRBJ1-3, the CDR3 gives the full variable domain: DTGVSQNPRHKITKRGQNVTFRCDPISEHNRLYWYRQTLGQGPEFLTYFQNEAQLEKSRLLSDRFSAERPKGSFSTLEIQRTEQGDSAMYLCASRRVGAGTSGNTIYFGEGSWLTVV.

This clone has just one count. This sequence joins TRBV30 and TRBJ2-2; no reliable D call. V lost 2 bases to trimming and J lost 6 bases, with 7 bases between them. The V gene's germline CDR1 is GTSNPN and CDR2 SVGIG (reference sequence). CDR3 length: 12 amino acids. The CDR3 DNA reads TGTGCCTGGAGTCCCCCTTCCGGGGAGCTGTTTTTT. Protein product: CAWSPPSGELFF.

This chain uses TRBV10-3 with TRBJ2-2; 13 bases map to TRBD2. CDR1 ENHRY and CDR2 SYGVKD come from the germline V gene. V lost 4 bases to trimming and J lost 3 bases; unmatched junction nucleotides: 14. This CDR3 region has 20 residues. The CDR3 DNA reads as TGTGCCATCAGTGCGGGACTAGCGGGGAACCCCACCCAATACACCGGGGAGCTGTTTTTT. Translation gives CAISAGLAGNPTQYTGELFF.

The chain is built from TRBV5-4 and TRBJ2-1; D possibly corresponds to TRBD1 (5 bases). CDR3 length: 15 residues. V was clipped by 1 base and J by 7 bases, with 15 bases between them. Germline CDR1 reads SGHNT; CDR2 reads YYREEE (reference sequence). In DNA, the CDR3 is TGTGCCAGCAGCTTGAATCAGGGATATGGAAATGAGCAGTTCTTC. It codes for CASSLNQGYGNEQFF.

The V and J genes are TRBV28 and TRBJ2-3; TRBD2 matches at 8 bases. The CDR3 covers 12 residues. After removal of 7 bases from V and 10 bases from J, the junction contained 7 bases not matched to a gene. Looked up from germline, CDR1 is MDHEN and CDR2 is SYDVKM. This chain's CDR3 is CASKQRGHSQYF. CDR3 coding DNA: TGTGCCAGCAAACAGCGGGGGCACTCGCAGTATTTT.

This sequence joins TRBV7-8 and TRBJ1-4; possibly TRBD1 for D (5 bases). Trimming took off 3 bases at V and 8 bases at J, with 16 bases between the two ends. CDR1 SGHVS and CDR2 FQNEAQ come from the germline V gene. This CDR3 has 15 amino acids. The CDR3 sequence is CASSFLSGGREKLFF. DNA of the CDR3: TGTGCCAGCAGCTTTTTGTCGGGGGGTCGGGAAAAACTGTTTTTT.

The J gene is TRBJ2-1, the V gene TRBV28, with TRBD1 as a possible D gene (6 bases). V gave up 4 bases and J gave up 2 bases, with 9 bases separating them. CDR1 is MDHEN and CDR2 is SYDVKM in the germline V gene. The CDR3 has 14 residues. The CDR3 loop reads CASSSRQAYNEQFF. CDR3 DNA sequence: TGTGCCAGCAGTTCTCGACAGGCCTACAATGAGCAGTTCTTC.

The gene calls are TRBV5-1 and TRBJ1-2; no clear D. CDR1 and CDR2 from the germline V gene are SGHRS and YFSETQ. This CDR3 comprises 13 residues. V dropped 4 bases and J dropped 8 bases, with 15 bases sitting between them. The CDR3 loop reads CASSATVKEGYTF. The DNA of the CDR3 is TGCGCCAGCAGCGCGACCGTCAAGGAGGGCTACACCTTC.

V usage is TRBV29-1 and J usage is TRBJ1-2, with D possibly matching TRBD1 (6 bases). This CDR3 is 12 amino acids long. CDR1 and CDR2 (germline): SQVTM, ANQGSEA. Here the CDR3 reads CTTRDTPYGYTF. CDR3 sequence (DNA): TGCACCACCCGGGACACGCCCTATGGCTACACCTTC.

V gene TRBV5-6 combines with J gene TRBJ2-7; 12 bases agree with TRBD1. The V and J ends lost 1 base and 7 bases, in that order; junction bases with no gene match: 6. Per the germline V gene, CDR1 is SGHDT and CDR2 is YYEEEE. The CDR3 is made up of 15 amino acids. CDR3 amino acids: CASSLLGTGGAEQYF. CDR3 DNA sequence: TGTGCCAGCAGCTTGTTGGGGACAGGGGGCGCAGAGCAGTACTTC.